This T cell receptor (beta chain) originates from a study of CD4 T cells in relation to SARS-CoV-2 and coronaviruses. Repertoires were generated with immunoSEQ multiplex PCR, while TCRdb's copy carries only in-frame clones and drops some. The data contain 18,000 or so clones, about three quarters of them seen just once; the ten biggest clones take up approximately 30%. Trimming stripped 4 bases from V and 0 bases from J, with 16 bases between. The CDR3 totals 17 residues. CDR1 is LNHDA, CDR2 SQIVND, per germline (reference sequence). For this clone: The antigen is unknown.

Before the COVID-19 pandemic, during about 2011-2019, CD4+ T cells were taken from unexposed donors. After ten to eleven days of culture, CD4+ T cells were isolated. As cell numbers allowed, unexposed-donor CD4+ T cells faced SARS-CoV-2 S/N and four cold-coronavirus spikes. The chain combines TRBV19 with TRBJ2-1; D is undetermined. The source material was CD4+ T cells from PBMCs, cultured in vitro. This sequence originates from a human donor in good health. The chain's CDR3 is CASSKHALLSSYNEQFF. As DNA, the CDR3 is TGTGCCAGTAGTAAACATGCGCTCCTGAGCTCCTACAATGAGCAGTTCTTC.